These 9 T cell receptor beta chains originate from one sample sequenced in a study of blood T cell repertoires in COVID-19. Some clones are missing from TCRdb's copy, which holds only in-frame ones; the method was immunoSEQ multiplex PCR. The table shows under 8,000 clones, with approximately 90% occurring only once. Sequenced: peripheral blood. These receptors were collected from a human donor in a cohort sampled during active COVID-19.

This chain links TRBV6-4 with TRBJ2-5, with D possibly matching TRBD2 (5 bases). Trimming pared 4 bases from V and 4 bases from J, leaving 22 bases between. Germline V lookup: CDR1 MRHNA, CDR2 SNTAGT. The CDR3 runs to 17 residues. CDR3 in amino acids: CASSGVERGPQRETQYF. The CDR3, as DNA: TGTGCCAGCAGTGGGGTTGAAAGAGGGCCTCAGAGAGAGACCCAGTACTTC.

The chain couples TRBV5-1 to TRBJ2-7, with D possibly being TRBD2 (6 bases). The V end lost 0 bases, the J end lost 5 bases, and 12 bases lay between the germline ends. This CDR3 is built from 14 residues. From germline, CDR1 is SGHRS and CDR2 YFSETQ. This chain's CDR3 is CASSLARGEDEQYF. The CDR3, as DNA: TGCGCCAGCAGCTTGGCCCGCGGGGAGGACGAGCAGTACTTC. The whole variable domain, filled in from reference TRBV5-1 and TRBJ2-7, reads KAGVTQTPRYLIKTRGQQVTLSCSPISGHRSVSWYQQTPGQGLQFLFEYFSETQRNKGNFPGRFSGRQFSNSRSEMNVSTLELGDSALYLCASSLARGEDEQYFGPGTRLTVT.

This chain uses TRBV3-1 (or the pseudogene TRBV3-2) with TRBJ2-3; TRBD1 matches 10 bases. The CDR3 is 17 residues long. V dropped 3 bases and J dropped 3; count of bases not matched to a gene: 9. Germline V gene lookup returns CDR1 LGHDT and CDR2 YNNKEL (reference sequence). In DNA, the CDR3 is TGTGCCAGCAGCCATTATTCCGGGACAGGGGTTACAGATACGCAGTATTTT. This encodes CASSHYSGTGVTDTQYF.

The chain uses TRBV10-3 and TRBJ2-2; 8 positions match TRBD2. V lost 6 bases to trimming and J lost 0 bases; unmatched junction nucleotides: 0. This CDR3 has 14 residues. CDR1 and CDR2 (germline): ENHRY, SYGVKD. CDR3 sequence reads: CAIRGLANTGELFF. The CDR3 DNA reads as TGTGCCATCAGGGGACTAGCGAACACCGGGGAGCTGTTTTTT.

The chain joins TRBV27 to TRBJ1-6; no clear D. The length of the CDR3 is 14 residues. In germline, CDR1 is MNHEY, CDR2 SMNVEV (reference sequence). The V end was cut by 5 bases, the J end by 6 bases, with 11 bases between. The CDR3 reads CASSLNRFNSPLHF. The DNA of the CDR3 is TGTGCCAGCAGTCTGAACAGATTTAATTCACCCCTCCACTTT.

CDR3 region: CASSMSRASDTQYF. For the CDR3, the DNA is TGTGCCAGTAGTATGTCGAGGGCCTCAGATACGCAGTATTTT. The rearrangement uses TRBV19 and TRBJ2-3, with D possibly being TRBD2 (5 bases). Trimming took off 3 bases at V and 4 bases at J, with 11 bases between the two ends. CDR3 size: 14 residues. CDR1 is LNHDA, CDR2 SQIVND, per germline (reference sequence).

The rearrangement joins TRBV30 to TRBJ2-7; TRBD2 agrees at 7 bases. V lost 8 bases and J lost 5; bases outside the gene matches: 15. Germline CDR1 is GTSNPN and CDR2 is SVGIG (reference sequence). The CDR3 is 14 residues long. The CDR3 DNA is TGTGCCCGGGCTGAGGGCGGGAGCCATAACGAGCAGTACTTC. This gives the protein CARAEGGSHNEQYF. Combining the CDR3 with reference TRBV30 and TRBJ2-7 gives the whole variable domain SQTIHQWPATLVQPVGSPLSLECTVEGTSNPNLYWYRQAAGRGLQLLFYSVGIGQISSEVPQNLSASRPQDRQFILSSKKLLLSDSGFYLCARAEGGSHNEQYFGPGTRLTVT.

The rearrangement uses TRBV7-2 and TRBJ1-1, with 7 bases matching TRBD1. In germline, CDR1 is SGHTA, CDR2 FQGNSA. CDR3 length: 15 amino acids. V lost 5 bases, J lost 1 base, and 7 bases stayed unmatched. The CDR3 here is CASSQRQGRNTEAFF. As DNA, the CDR3 is TGTGCCAGCAGCCAGCGACAGGGACGGAACACTGAAGCTTTCTTT.

This chain uses TRBV18 with TRBJ2-7; D unresolved. V lost 6 bases and J 4 bases, leaving 13 bases between the germline ends. CDR3 length equals 13 residues. The germline gives CDR1 KGHSH, CDR2 LQKENI. This CDR3 is CASSRGNSYEQYF. As DNA, the CDR3 is TGTGCCAGCTCCCGAGGAAACTCTTACGAGCAGTACTTC.